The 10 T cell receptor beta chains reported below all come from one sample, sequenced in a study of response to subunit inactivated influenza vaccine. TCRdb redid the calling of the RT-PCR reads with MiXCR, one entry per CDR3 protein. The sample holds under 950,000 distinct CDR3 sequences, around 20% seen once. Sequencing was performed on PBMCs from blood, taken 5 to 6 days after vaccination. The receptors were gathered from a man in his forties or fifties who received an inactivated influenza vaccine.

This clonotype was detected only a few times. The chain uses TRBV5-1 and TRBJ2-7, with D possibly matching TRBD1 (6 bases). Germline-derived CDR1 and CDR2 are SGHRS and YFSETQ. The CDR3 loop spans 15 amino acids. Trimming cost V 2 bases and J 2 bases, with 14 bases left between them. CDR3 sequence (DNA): TGCGCCAGCAGCTTCGTGACAGGAGGAACCTACGAGCAGTACTTC. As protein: CASSFVTGGTYEQYF.

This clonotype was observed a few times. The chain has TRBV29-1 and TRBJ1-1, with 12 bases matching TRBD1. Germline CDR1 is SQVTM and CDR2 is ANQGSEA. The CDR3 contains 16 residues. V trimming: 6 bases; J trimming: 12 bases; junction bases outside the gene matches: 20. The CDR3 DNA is TGCAGCGTACGGAGGGGGACAGGGGGCGCCGGGATCGTAACTTTCTTT. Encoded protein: CSVRRGTGGAGIVTFF.

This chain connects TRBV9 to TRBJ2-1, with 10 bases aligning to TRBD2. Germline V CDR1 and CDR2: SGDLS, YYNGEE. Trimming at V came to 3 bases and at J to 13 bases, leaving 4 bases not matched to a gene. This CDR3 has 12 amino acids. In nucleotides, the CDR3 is TGTGCCAGCAGCGGCCTAGCGGGGGCCCAGTTCTTC. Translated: CASSGLAGAQFF.

The CDR3 loop reads CASSLTPITASSGNTIYF. CDR3 bases: TGTGCCAGCAGCTTAACGCCGATAACAGCGAGCTCTGGAAACACCATATATTTT. The chain couples TRBV7-2 to TRBJ1-3; no clear D gene. The CDR3 has 18 residues. The germline V and J ends were trimmed by 2 bases and 0 bases, with 17 bases remaining between them. Germline CDR1 reads SGHTA; CDR2 reads FQGNSA.

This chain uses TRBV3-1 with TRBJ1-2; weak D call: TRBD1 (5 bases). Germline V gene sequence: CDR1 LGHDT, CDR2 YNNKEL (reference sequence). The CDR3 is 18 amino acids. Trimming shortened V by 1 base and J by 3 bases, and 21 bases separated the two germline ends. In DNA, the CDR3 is TGTGCCAGCAGCCAAGTTTTTAGGCAGGGAGGGCTGGACTATGGCTACACCTTC. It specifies CASSQVFRQGGLDYGYTF.

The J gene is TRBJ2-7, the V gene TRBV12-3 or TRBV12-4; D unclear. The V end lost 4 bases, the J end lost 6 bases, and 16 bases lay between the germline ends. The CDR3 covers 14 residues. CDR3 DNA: TGTGCCAGCAGTTCCGCCCCGATCGTTACCGAGCAGTACTTC. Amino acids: CASSSAPIVTEQYF.

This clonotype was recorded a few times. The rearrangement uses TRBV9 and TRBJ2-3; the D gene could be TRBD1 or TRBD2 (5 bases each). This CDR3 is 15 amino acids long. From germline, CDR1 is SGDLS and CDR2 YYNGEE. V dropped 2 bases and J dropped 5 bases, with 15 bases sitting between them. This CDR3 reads CASSVQAGRGDTQYF. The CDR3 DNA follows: TGTGCCAGCAGCGTCCAAGCAGGGAGAGGAGATACGCAGTATTTT.

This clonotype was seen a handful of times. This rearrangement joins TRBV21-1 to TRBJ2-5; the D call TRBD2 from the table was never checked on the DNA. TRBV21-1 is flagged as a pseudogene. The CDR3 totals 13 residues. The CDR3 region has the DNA TGTGCCAGCAGCAAACAAGCGGGAGAGACCCAGTACTTC. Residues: CASSKQAGETQYF.

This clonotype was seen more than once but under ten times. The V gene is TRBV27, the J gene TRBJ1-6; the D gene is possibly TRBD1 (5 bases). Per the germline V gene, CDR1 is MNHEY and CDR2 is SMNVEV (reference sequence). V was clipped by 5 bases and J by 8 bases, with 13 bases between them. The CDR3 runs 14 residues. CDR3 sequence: CASSGGPRDSPLHF. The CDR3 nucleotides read TGTGCCAGCAGTGGGGGACCCAGGGATTCACCCCTCCACTTT.

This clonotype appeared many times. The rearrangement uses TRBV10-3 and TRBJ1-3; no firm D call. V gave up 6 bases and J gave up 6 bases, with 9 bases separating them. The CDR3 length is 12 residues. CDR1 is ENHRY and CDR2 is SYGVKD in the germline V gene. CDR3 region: CAIRTRENTIYF. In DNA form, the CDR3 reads TGTGCCATCAGGACGAGAGAAAACACCATATATTTT.